A single sample gave rise to the 31 T cell receptor beta chains below, sequenced in a study of blood T cell repertoires in COVID-19. Assay: immunoSEQ multiplex PCR; the TCRdb copy retains only in-frame clones and omits some. This sample has about 320,000 clones; under 95% occur once, and the top ten carry 2.6%. Sequenced material: PBMCs or T cells enriched from blood (not recorded which). Source of these receptors: a man between 60 and 75 years old who had recovered from COVID-19.

This clone appeared once. The chain has TRBV6-5 and TRBJ2-7; D possibly corresponds to TRBD1 (6 bases). Between the trimmed V and J ends, which lost 6 bases and 5 bases, there was a span of 14 bases. From germline, CDR1 is MNHEY and CDR2 SVGAGI. CDR3 size: 13 residues. In DNA, the CDR3 is TGTGCCAGCAGACCAACAGGGTTTCACGAGCAGTACTTC. It specifies CASRPTGFHEQYF.

V usage is TRBV30 and J usage is TRBJ2-7; TRBD1 aligns across 7 bases. Looked up from germline, CDR1 is GTSNPN and CDR2 is SVGIG (reference sequence). The CDR3 spans 12 residues. J gave up 4 bases and V 4 bases, and 4 bases lay outside the gene matches. CDR3 protein: CAWTARGYEQYF. The CDR3 DNA sequence: TGTGCCTGGACTGCCAGGGGGTACGAGCAGTACTTC.

The rearrangement uses TRBV15 and TRBJ2-7, with TRBD1 matching over 11 bases. Per germline, CDR1 LNHNV and CDR2 YYDKDF (reference sequence). Germline trimming cut 6 bases from V and 6 bases from J; bases unmatched to any gene: 4. This CDR3 contains 13 residues. The CDR3 DNA sequence: TGTGCCACCAGGGGGACAGGGGGTTTCGAGCAGTACTTC. Translating gives CATRGTGGFEQYF.

This clone was seen only a few times. CDR3 sequence reads: CASSYSLEVKKTQYF. For the CDR3, the DNA is TGTGCCAGCAGTTACTCACTCGAGGTTAAAAAGACCCAGTACTTC. V is TRBV6-2 or TRBV6-3 and J is TRBJ2-5; the D is unclear. V lost 0 bases and J lost 6, with 14 bases in between. Germline assignment: CDR1 MNHEY and CDR2 SVGEGT. This CDR3 has 15 amino acids.

The chain recombines TRBV2 with TRBJ2-2; 7 bases map to TRBD1. Germline V lookup: CDR1 SNHLY, CDR2 FYNNEI. The CDR3 extends over 13 amino acids. Trimming at V came to 4 bases and at J to 8 bases, leaving 4 bases not matched to a gene. CDR3 nucleotides: TGTGCCAGCAGTGGACAGGGTCTGGGGGAGCTGTTTTTT. Its protein product is CASSGQGLGELFF.

CDR3 sequence: CASRRGTSGRMIDEQFF. For the CDR3, the DNA is TGTGCCAGCAGGAGGGGGACTAGCGGGAGAATGATTGATGAGCAGTTCTTC. V and J are TRBV11-2 and TRBJ2-1; the match to TRBD2 covers 14 bases. The germline CDR1 and CDR2 sequences are SGHAT and FQNNGV. This CDR3 is built from 17 residues. Trimming took 6 bases from V and 8 from J; bases not matched to a gene: 12.

The chain employs TRBV19 and TRBJ2-5, with D possibly being TRBD2 (6 bases). V was cut by 4 bases and J by 1 base, with 10 bases left in between. Germline loops: CDR1 LNHDA, CDR2 SQIVND (reference sequence). The length of the CDR3 is 14 residues. The CDR3 region has the DNA TGTGCCAGTAGTAGCGGGACGGCCCAAGAGACCCAGTACTTC. Translation: CASSSGTAQETQYF.

The V and J genes are TRBV3-1 (or the pseudogene TRBV3-2) and TRBJ2-7; weak D call: TRBD1 (5 bases). CDR3 size: 13 residues. CDR1 and CDR2 from the germline V gene are LGHDT and YNNKEL (reference sequence). Trimming removed 0 bases at V and 3 bases at J, with 6 bases between. Here the CDR3 DNA reads TGTGCCAGCAGCCAAGAGCAGGGCTACGAGCAGTACTTC. The encoded protein is CASSQEQGYEQYF.

The J gene is TRBJ2-1, the V gene TRBV27; D perhaps matches TRBD1 (5 bases). The V gene's germline CDR1 is MNHEY and CDR2 SMNVEV (reference sequence). The CDR3 contains 15 residues. Trimming cost V 6 bases and J 7 bases, with 19 bases left between them. In DNA, the CDR3 is TGTGCCAGCAGCTTCGACTTTAGGGGCGCAAATGAGCAGTTCTTC. Its protein is CASSFDFRGANEQFF.

This clone was counted a single time. The CDR3 DNA sequence: TGCAGCGTACTCACAGGGGGAGGCTACACCTTC. Residues: CSVLTGGGYTF. The chain joins TRBV29-1 to TRBJ1-2; TRBD1 aligns across 8 bases. Germline CDR1 and CDR2: SQVTM and ANQGSEA. V dropped 6 bases and J dropped 8; count of bases not matched to a gene: 5. This CDR3 region has 11 residues.

This clone was observed once. The rearrangement joins TRBV6-2 or TRBV6-3 to TRBJ1-1; no firm D call. The V gene's germline CDR1 is MNHEY and CDR2 SVGEGT. Trimming left V 6 bases short and J 1 base short, with 12 bases between. CDR3 length: 14 residues. The DNA of the CDR3 is TGTGCCAGCAGCGCGAGGCTATCGAACACTGAAGCTTTCTTT. Translating gives CASSARLSNTEAFF.

V and J are TRBV27 and TRBJ1-6; the match to TRBD1 covers 8 bases. Trimming removed 1 base from V and 6 bases from J; junction bases left unmatched: 11. The CDR3 consists of 18 residues. Germline assignment: CDR1 MNHEY and CDR2 SMNVEV (reference sequence). CDR3 DNA: TGTGCCAGCAGTTTATATACCTCCCCCGGACAGGGTAATTCACCCCTCCACTTT. It is translated as CASSLYTSPGQGNSPLHF.

This clone was picked up one time. This chain joins TRBV3-1 (or the pseudogene TRBV3-2) and TRBJ2-1, with 9 nucleotides matching TRBD2. CDR3 length: 13 residues. The germline gives CDR1 LGHDT, CDR2 YNNKEL (reference sequence). V lost 4 bases to trimming and J lost 7 bases; unmatched junction nucleotides: 2. In DNA form, the CDR3 reads TGTGCCAGCAGCCCTAGCGGGGTAAATGAGCAGTTCTTC. Its protein is CASSPSGVNEQFF.

This chain links TRBV10-3 with TRBJ2-2, with D possibly matching TRBD2 (5 bases). V lost 3 bases, J lost 9 bases, and 8 bases lay in between. CDR3 length equals 12 residues. Germline V gene lookup returns CDR1 ENHRY and CDR2 SYGVKD. The CDR3 loop reads CAISDPGWELFF. In DNA, the CDR3 is TGTGCCATCAGTGACCCGGGGTGGGAGCTGTTTTTT.

This chain joins TRBV9 and TRBJ2-7, with TRBD2 as a possible D gene (5 bases). This CDR3 spans 15 amino acids. Germline loops: CDR1 SGDLS, CDR2 YYNGEE. V lost 0 bases and J lost 4, with 14 bases in between. The CDR3 nucleotides are TGTGCCAGCAGCGTAGGTCTCGGGGTTGGGTACGAGCAGTACTTC. Its translation is CASSVGLGVGYEQYF.

The J gene is TRBJ1-5, the V gene TRBV6-2 or TRBV6-3; weak D call: TRBD1 (5 bases). CDR1 and CDR2 (germline): MNHEY, SVGEGT. V lost 5 bases and J lost 6, with 14 bases in between. The CDR3 contains 14 residues. CDR3 nucleotide sequence: TGTGCCAGCAGTAGGCCAGGGTCACCTCAGCCCCAGCATTTT. This translates into CASSRPGSPQPQHF.

The gene calls are TRBV2 and TRBJ2-7, with TRBD2 as a possible D gene (5 bases). This CDR3 has 13 residues. V was shortened by 6 bases and J by 7 bases, with 16 bases between the two germline ends. In germline, CDR1 is SNHLY, CDR2 FYNNEI. As DNA, the CDR3 is TGTGCCAGCAGCGGACTCCCAGGTGGGGAGCAGTACTTC. This encodes CASSGLPGGEQYF.

The rearrangement joins TRBV19 to TRBJ1-5; tentatively, D is TRBD1 (5 bases). Looked up from germline, CDR1 is LNHDA and CDR2 is SQIVND (reference sequence). V shed 9 bases and J shed 0 bases, with 15 bases lying between them. This CDR3 spans 15 amino acids. The CDR3: CASGGGAHSNQPQHF. The CDR3 region has the DNA TGTGCCAGCGGAGGAGGGGCACATAGCAATCAGCCCCAGCATTTT.

The chain recombines TRBV9 with TRBJ1-2, with a possible D match to TRBD1 (6 bases). V shed 4 bases and J shed 7 bases, with 11 bases lying between them. The CDR3 spans 12 residues. CDR1 is SGDLS, CDR2 YYNGEE, per germline. The CDR3 loop reads CASSKGVPGYTF. The CDR3 DNA is TGTGCCAGCAGCAAGGGGGTTCCTGGCTACACCTTC. Filled out from reference TRBV9 and TRBJ1-2, the complete variable domain reads DSGVTQTPKHLITATGQRVTLRCSPRSGDLSVYWYQQSLDQGLQFLIQYYNGEERAKGNILERFSAQQFPDLHSELNLSSLELGDSALYFCASSKGVPGYTFGSGTRLTVV.

The chain joins TRBV5-6 to TRBJ2-2; 10 bases are shared with TRBD2. The CDR3 has 17 residues. CDR1 is SGHDT and CDR2 is YYEEEE in the germline V gene. Trimming at V came to 4 bases and at J to 3 bases, leaving 9 bases not matched to a gene. This chain's CDR3 is CASSVRTSGKDTGELFF. In nucleotides, the CDR3 is TGTGCCAGCAGCGTCCGGACTAGCGGAAAGGACACCGGGGAGCTGTTTTTT.

This rearrangement joins TRBV12-5 to TRBJ2-7, with 10 bases aligning to TRBD2. CDR1 LGHNT and CDR2 FRNRAP come from the germline V gene. V was clipped by 2 bases and J by 4 bases; unmatched bases: 11. The CDR3 has 17 amino acids. CDR3 nucleotide sequence: TGTGCTAGTGGTTTGCCGGATCTAGCGGGGGTAATATACGAGCAGTACTTC. Residues: CASGLPDLAGVIYEQYF.

J is TRBJ1-5 and V is TRBV12-5, with a weak D call TRBD1 (6 bases). The CDR3 spans 13 residues. Per germline, CDR1 LGHNT and CDR2 FRNRAP. Trimming removed 4 bases from V and 7 bases from J, with 11 bases in between. The chain's CDR3 is CASGSGVHQPQHF. DNA of the CDR3: TGTGCTAGTGGTTCAGGGGTTCACCAGCCCCAGCATTTT. Drawing the rest from reference TRBV12-5 and TRBJ1-5, the complete variable domain is DARVTQTPRHKVTEMGQEVTMRCQPILGHNTVFWYRQTMMQGLELLAYFRNRAPLDDSGMPKDRFSAEMPDATLATLKIQPSEPRDSAVYFCASGSGVHQPQHFGDGTRLSIL.

This sequence joins TRBV11-3 and TRBJ2-1, with a tentative D call TRBD2 (6 bases). CDR1 and CDR2 from the germline V gene are SGHNT and YENEEA. The CDR3 totals 14 residues. Deletions cut 1 base from V and 4 bases from J, with 8 bases between. The DNA for the CDR3 is TGTGCCAGCAGCTTAGCCGGGAGATACAATGAGCAGTTCTTC. Encoded protein: CASSLAGRYNEQFF.

V gene TRBV2 combines with J gene TRBJ1-4, with a tentative D call TRBD1 (6 bases). The germline V gene has CDR1 SNHLY and CDR2 FYNNEI. There are 15 residues in the CDR3. V gave up 6 bases and J gave up 0 bases, with 11 bases separating them. CDR3 amino acids: CASRTGDATNEKLFF. CDR3 sequence (DNA): TGTGCCAGCAGGACAGGCGATGCAACTAATGAAAAACTGTTTTTT.

The chain uses TRBV4-1 and TRBJ2-1; D is possibly TRBD2 (6 bases). This CDR3 region has 15 residues. V was clipped by 4 bases and J by 5 bases, with 15 bases between them. Germline V gene data show CDR1 as MGHRA and CDR2 as YSYEKL. CDR3 sequence (DNA): TGCGCCAGCAGCCCCCGGGGAGGCCCCGACAATGAGCAGTTCTTC. It specifies CASSPRGGPDNEQFF.

This chain links TRBV6-6 with TRBJ2-1; a weak D match, TRBD1 (5 bases). Trimming took 6 bases from V and 5 from J, leaving 17 bases between them. CDR1 MNHNY and CDR2 SVGAGI come from the germline V gene (reference sequence). The CDR3 spans 15 residues. The CDR3 nucleotides read TGTGCCAGCAGGGACGACAGAATTGGTAACAATGAGCAGTTCTTC. Protein sequence: CASRDDRIGNNEQFF.

This clone was seen a single time. The gene calls are TRBV6-5 and TRBJ2-7, with 7 bases matching TRBD1. Germline V gene lookup returns CDR1 MNHEY and CDR2 SVGAGI. Trimming at V came to 6 bases and at J to 2 bases, leaving 7 bases not matched to a gene. The CDR3 has 14 residues. This CDR3 reads CASSRIGTAYEQYF. CDR3 DNA: TGTGCCAGCAGCCGCATTGGGACAGCCTACGAGCAGTACTTC.

The CDR3, as DNA: TGTGCCAGCTCATCCAAGGTCGATATTGGGACTAGCGGGCTCCTGGCGAGACAGTACTTC. Protein product: CASSSKVDIGTSGLLARQYF. The chain uses TRBV18 and TRBJ2-7; 12 nucleotides agree with TRBD2. Germline trimming cut 5 bases from V and 10 bases from J; bases unmatched to any gene: 27. The germline V gene encodes CDR1 KGHSH and CDR2 LQKENI. The CDR3 has 20 amino acids.

This clone was recorded only once. V is TRBV6-5 and J is TRBJ1-2, with D possibly being TRBD1 (5 bases). Germline lookup yields CDR1 MNHEY and CDR2 SVGAGI. CDR3 length equals 13 residues. V was pared by 6 bases and J by 4 bases, with 12 bases between. The CDR3 spells CASSLDIGYGYTF. The CDR3 nucleotides are TGTGCCAGCAGCCTGGACATTGGCTATGGCTACACCTTC.

This rearrangement joins TRBV10-1 to TRBJ1-1, with D possibly matching TRBD1 (6 bases). The length of the CDR3 is 16 residues. The V gene's germline CDR1 is WNHNN and CDR2 SYGVQD (reference sequence). Trimming took 0 bases from V and 1 from J, leaving 12 bases between them. In DNA form, the CDR3 reads TGCGCCAGCAGTGAGTCGAGGGGGGGCCAGAACACTGAAGCTTTCTTT. It yields the protein CASSESRGGQNTEAFF.

This clone was counted a single time. No DNA is shown, since the ends of the CDR3 on it are uncertain; the CDR3 is the one TCRdb lists. This chain joins TRBV5-1 and TRBJ2-1; the table's D gene call, TRBD2, was not cross checked with the DNA. The CDR3 totals 15 residues, both ends included. The V gene's germline CDR1 is SGHRS and CDR2 YFSETQ. The CDR3 spells CASSPWGSGSSSEFF.